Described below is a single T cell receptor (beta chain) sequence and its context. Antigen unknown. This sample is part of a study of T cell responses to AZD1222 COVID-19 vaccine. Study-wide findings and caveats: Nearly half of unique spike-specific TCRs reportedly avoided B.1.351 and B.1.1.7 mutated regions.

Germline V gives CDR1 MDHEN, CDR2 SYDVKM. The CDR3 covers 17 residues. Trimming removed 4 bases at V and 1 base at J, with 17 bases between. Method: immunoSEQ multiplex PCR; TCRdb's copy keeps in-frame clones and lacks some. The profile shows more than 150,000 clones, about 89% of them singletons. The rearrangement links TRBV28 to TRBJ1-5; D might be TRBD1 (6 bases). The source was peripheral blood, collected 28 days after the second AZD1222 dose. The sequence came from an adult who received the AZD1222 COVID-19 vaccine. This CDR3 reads CASSSSPAGVSNQPQHF. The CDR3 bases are TGTGCCAGCAGTTCGTCGCCGGCAGGGGTAAGCAATCAGCCCCAGCATTTT.